This T cell receptor beta chain appears in the sequencing data of a study of blood T cell repertoires in COVID-19. On the study more broadly: Sample material is recorded as cDNA or gDNA derived from T cells, B-cell-depleted T cells, or PBMCs.

Germline CDR1 MNHEY, CDR2 SMNVEV (reference sequence). This CDR3 comprises 14 residues. The V segment lost 5 bases and the J segment 3 bases; nucleotides outside the gene matches: 6. This clone was counted many times. Authors' processing steps: The authors estimated nucleated cell counts from reference gene primer amplification. Some clones are missing from TCRdb's copy, which holds only in-frame ones; the method was immunoSEQ multiplex PCR. V, J and clone size are those of that table, while D and trimming were read from the DNA. The sample shows 200,000 to 250,000 clones, 83% of them seen only once. The source material was peripheral blood. This TCR was recovered from a woman younger than 45 with COVID-19, enrolled during active disease. V usage is TRBV27 and J usage is TRBJ2-7; 8 bases are a match to TRBD2. The CDR3 DNA reads TGTGCCAGCAGTCCCAGCGGGGGACACTACGAGCAGTACTTC. This sequence encodes CASSPSGGHYEQYF.